These 14 T cell receptor beta chains share one sample of origin, sequenced in a study of vaccination and CD4 T cells after COVID-19. Treatment denoted: approximately nine-day PBMC culture with coronavirus spike peptide pools or control peptides (ViraFEST assay). Scientists ran DNA taken from cultured CD4+ T cells through the Oncomine TCR Beta short-read assay for sequencing. TCRdb re-called the PCR reads through MiXCR, storing one row per CDR3 protein. The data show about 16,000 distinct CDR3 sequences, approximately 48% seen once. These receptors' targets are unknown. Sequenced: CD4+ T cells from blood, cultured in vitro. These receptors all stem from a human donor who had recovered from COVID-19.

The chain links TRBV9 to TRBJ2-5; D may be TRBD1 or TRBD2 (7 bases each). Germline V gene sequence: CDR1 SGDLS, CDR2 YYNGEE. V was cut by 0 bases and J by 2 bases, with 11 bases left in between. CDR3 length: 15 residues. This CDR3 reads CASSVGQGGQETQYF. The CDR3, as DNA: TGTGCCAGCAGCGTAGGACAGGGAGGGCAAGAGACCCAGTACTTC.

This clonotype was counted only a few times. This chain uses TRBV20-1 with TRBJ2-1; weak D call: TRBD2 (5 bases). There are 16 residues in the CDR3. Per germline, CDR1 DFQATT and CDR2 SNEGSKA (reference sequence). Trimming stripped 2 bases from V and 5 bases from J, with 19 bases between. The CDR3: CSARPKAGLAHNEQFF. The CDR3 DNA sequence: TGCAGTGCTAGACCCAAGGCCGGACTGGCCCACAATGAGCAGTTCTTC.

This clonotype was counted once. The chain is built from TRBV24-1 and TRBJ1-5; 10 bases fit TRBD1. The germline V gene encodes CDR1 KGHDR and CDR2 SFDVKD. J gave up 1 base and V 4 bases, and 3 bases lay outside the gene matches. The CDR3 consists of 16 residues. CDR3 residues: CATSDPGQGSNQPQHF. The CDR3 DNA sequence: TGTGCCACCAGTGACCCGGGACAGGGGAGCAATCAGCCCCAGCATTTT.

The chain is built from TRBV30 and TRBJ2-2, with unresolved D. Trimming shortened V by 6 bases and J by 4 bases, and 12 bases separated the two germline ends. Germline lookup yields CDR1 GTSNPN and CDR2 SVGIG (reference sequence). This CDR3 is 13 amino acids long. Here the CDR3 DNA reads TGTGCCTGTCCGATGAGTGGCACCGGGGAGCTGTTTTTT. This gives the protein CACPMSGTGELFF.

The rearrangement uses TRBV18 and TRBJ1-6; D gene uncertain. Trimming took 3 bases from V and 10 from J, leaving 10 bases between them. Germline V gene lookup returns CDR1 KGHSH and CDR2 LQKENI. This CDR3 contains 13 residues. CDR3 sequence: CASSPRGGSPLHF. CDR3 sequence (DNA): TGTGCCAGCTCACCTCGGGGAGGCTCACCCCTCCACTTT.

This clonotype has more than one count but fewer than ten. CDR3 bases: TGCAGTGCTCATAAACCTATTGGGACAGCTGGAAACACCATATATTTT. Translated, it gives CSAHKPIGTAGNTIYF. The J gene is TRBJ1-3, the V gene TRBV20-1, with 7 bases fitting TRBD1. CDR3 length: 16 amino acids. V shed 5 bases and J 2 bases; nucleotides not matched to a gene: 12. From germline, CDR1 is DFQATT and CDR2 SNEGSKA (reference sequence).

The sample holds a few counts of this clonotype. V usage is TRBV28 and J usage is TRBJ1-2; 7 bases are shared with TRBD1. Germline V gene data show CDR1 as MDHEN and CDR2 as SYDVKM. This CDR3 comprises 13 residues. The CDR3 nucleotides are TGTGCGGCCCACGACAGGGCGGGGTATGGCTACACCTTC. Residues: CAAHDRAGYGYTF.

This clonotype was recorded a few times. J is TRBJ1-2 and V is TRBV7-6, with D possibly TRBD1 on 6 matching bases. Trimming cost V 5 bases and J 6 bases, with 13 bases left between them. This CDR3 is 13 amino acids long. Per the germline V gene, CDR1 is SGHVS and CDR2 is FNYEAQ. This chain's CDR3 is CASSPQDSHGYTF. CDR3 nucleotide sequence: TGTGCCAGCAGCCCCCAGGACAGCCATGGCTACACCTTC.

This clonotype was observed a handful of times. J is TRBJ1-5 and V is TRBV15; D is uncertain. Germline V gene sequence: CDR1 LNHNV, CDR2 YYDKDF (reference sequence). The CDR3 has 15 residues. V shed 5 bases and J shed 2 bases, with 13 bases lying between them. The CDR3 here is CATSWSFEGNQPQHF. The CDR3, as DNA: TGTGCCACCAGCTGGTCGTTTGAGGGCAATCAGCCCCAGCATTTT.

The gene calls are TRBV2 and TRBJ2-1; unclear D gene. The V and J ends lost 1 base and 8 bases respectively, with 6 bases between them. This CDR3 has 12 amino acids. Per the germline V gene, CDR1 is SNHLY and CDR2 is FYNNEI. CDR3 loop: CASSEEGHEQFF. The CDR3 coding sequence is TGTGCCAGCAGTGAAGAAGGCCATGAGCAGTTCTTC. Full variable domain (remainder filled in from reference TRBV2 and TRBJ2-1): EPEVTQTPSHQVTQMGQEVILRCVPISNHLYFYWYRQILGQKVEFLVSFYNNEISEKSEIFDDQFSVERPDGSNFTLKIRSTKLEDSAMYFCASSEEGHEQFFGPGTRLTVL.

This clonotype turned up a few times. V and J are TRBV19 and TRBJ2-5; either TRBD1 or TRBD2 may supply D (5 bases each). V was trimmed by 5 bases and J by 7 bases, leaving 14 bases between them. Germline CDR1 reads LNHDA; CDR2 reads SQIVND (reference sequence). This CDR3 contains 13 residues. This CDR3 reads CASSGTVDGTQYF. In DNA form, the CDR3 reads TGTGCCAGTAGTGGGACGGTGGATGGGACCCAGTACTTC.

The chain uses TRBV7-9 and TRBJ2-1; D not resolved. The V gene lost 4 bases and the J gene lost 0 bases, with 7 bases spanning the gap. The germline gives CDR1 SEHNR, CDR2 FQNEAQ (reference sequence). The CDR3 sequence is 14 residues long. The CDR3 spells CASSSGSSYNEQFF. The DNA for the CDR3 is TGTGCCAGCAGCTCGGGCAGCTCCTACAATGAGCAGTTCTTC.

The chain has TRBV6-1 and TRBJ2-6; D gene ambiguous. CDR1 is MNHNS, CDR2 SASEGT, per germline. V lost 9 bases and J lost 5, with 8 bases in between. CDR3 size: 12 residues. The CDR3 coding sequence is TGTGCCAGTACCGCCTGGGCCAACGTCCTGACTTTC. It encodes CASTAWANVLTF.

J is TRBJ2-3 and V is TRBV5-1, with 7 nucleotides matching TRBD1. J gave up 0 bases and V 4 bases, and 5 bases lay outside the gene matches. The CDR3 runs 15 residues. The germline V gene has CDR1 SGHRS and CDR2 YFSETQ. The CDR3 DNA is TGCGCCAGCAGCCGATGGACAGGTAGCACAGATACGCAGTATTTT. Its protein is CASSRWTGSTDTQYF.